This T cell receptor (beta chain) was recovered during a study of tumor-infiltrating lymphocytes in localized non-small cell lung cancer. About this clone itself: The antigen remains undetermined.

The table came from immunoSEQ multiplex PCR; TCRdb's copy has only in-frame clones and leaves some out. In the table there are around 17,000 clones, 70% to 85% of which are singletons. The CDR3 is made up of 15 amino acids. Deletions cut 4 bases from V and 8 bases from J, with 17 bases between. Germline-derived CDR1 and CDR2 are KGHSH and LQKENI. Study conclusions and caveats: No T-cell fraction difference was seen between IM1 and IM2 tumors.

The receptor comes from a human donor with non-small cell lung cancer. Input material: lung tumor tissue. V and J are TRBV18 and TRBJ1-4; a weak D match, TRBD1 (5 bases). Written as DNA, the CDR3 is TGTGCCAGCTCACTAACGGCCGGGGACGGGGAAAAACTGTTTTTT. Translation: CASSLTAGDGEKLFF.